The 4 T cell receptor beta chains below all came from one sample that was sequenced in a study of CD8 T cells in ankylosing spondylitis. TCRdb fed the 5' RACE reads into MiXCR, producing one record per CDR3 protein. The sample has 150,000 to 200,000 distinct CDR3 sequences, around a tenth seen once. Material: blood, either unsorted or a sorted T cell fraction (not recorded which). These receptors all stem from a male donor with ankylosing spondylitis or in good health (not recorded which).

This clonotype was found many times. The rearrangement uses TRBV9 and TRBJ2-2, with D maybe TRBD2 (5 bases). The ends were cut back, 1 base at V and 3 bases at J, with 13 bases in the middle. The V gene's germline CDR1 is SGDLS and CDR2 YYNGEE. CDR3 size: 16 residues. In DNA form, the CDR3 reads TGTGCCAGCAGCGTAAGCGGTCGTCGGGACACCGGGGAGCTGTTTTTT. This codes for CASSVSGRRDTGELFF.

In its sample, this clonotype was seen many times. The chain carries TRBV12-3 or TRBV12-4 and TRBJ1-3; D gene ambiguous. The CDR3 spans 18 residues. V lost 3 bases and J lost 0, with 18 bases in between. CDR3 residues: CASSLTFSTSTSGNTIYF. In DNA form, the CDR3 reads TGTGCCAGCAGTTTGACCTTTAGCACTTCTACCTCTGGAAACACCATATATTTT.

This clonotype was picked up many times. This chain uses TRBV5-1 with TRBJ2-1; a possible D gene is TRBD1 (5 bases). Trimming cost V 4 bases and J 2 bases, with 10 bases left between them. Germline CDR1 reads SGHRS; CDR2 reads YFSETQ. The CDR3 consists of 14 residues. The CDR3 region has the DNA TGCGCCAGCAGCGGTGACAGCACCTACAATGAGCAGTTCTTC. It is translated as CASSGDSTYNEQFF.

The chain combines TRBV11-1 with TRBJ2-2; the match to TRBD2 covers 10 bases. Trimming at V came to 8 bases and at J to 0 bases, leaving 12 bases not matched to a gene. Germline values: CDR1 SGHAT, CDR2 FQDESV (reference sequence). This CDR3 has 18 amino acids. For the CDR3, the DNA is TGTGCCAGCCCCACGGGACTAGCGCTAACAACGAACACCGGGGAGCTGTTTTTT. This encodes CASPTGLALTTNTGELFF. Looking up the rest from reference TRBV11-1 and TRBJ2-2 gives the full variable domain: EAEVAQSPRYKITEKSQAVAFWCDPISGHATLYWYRQILGQGPELLVQFQDESVVDDSQLPKDRFSAERLKGVDSTLKIQPAELGDSAMYLCASPTGLALTTNTGELFFGEGSRLTVL.